These T cell receptor beta chains were read from a single sample in a study of cytomegalovirus exposure and HLA in healthy donors. TCRdb's copy holds only in-frame clones and misses some; the assay was immunoSEQ multiplex PCR. The sample holds 200,000 to 250,000 clones, approximately 80% seen once. The sequencing sample was made of PBMCs. The receptors derive from a man in his fifties or sixties in good health and CMV-seronegative. The CDR3 runs from the conserved cysteine through the conserved F or W. D genes are given only for firm matches. The size of a clone is reported for some rows only, either as once, few or many, or as a class for expanded clones.

abundance	v_gene	d_gene	len	j_gene	CDR3nt	CDR3aa
NA	TRBV5-1	NA	13	TRBJ1-5	TGCGCCAGCAGCCCTCAGGAAGGTCAGCCCCAGCATTTT	CASSPQEGQPQHF
NA	TRBV2	NA	13	TRBJ1-2	TGTGCCAGCAGTCAAGACAGTGCGCGCGGCTACACCTTC	CASSQDSARGYTF
NA	TRBV2	NA	15	TRBJ2-2	TGTGCCAGCAGTGAAAGGTGGCAGACTACCGGGGAGCTGTTTTTT	CASSERWQTTGELFF
NA	TRBV7-2	NA	13	TRBJ1-6	TGTGCCAGCAGCCCTCAGGGGCAATCACCCCTCCACTTT	CASSPQGQSPLHF
NA	TRBV5-1	NA	11	TRBJ2-1	TGCGCCAGCAGAGGGGAACTGAACGTTGTCTTC	CASRGELNVVF
NA	TRBV19	NA	15	TRBJ2-1	TGTGCCAGTAGTATACGGGTGGGCTCCTACAATGAGCAGTTCTTC	CASSIRVGSYNEQFF
NA	TRBV7-2	NA	14	TRBJ2-2	TGTGCCAGCAGCCCGGGGACGAACACCGGGGAGCTGTTTTTT	CASSPGTNTGELFF
many	TRBV4-2	NA	16	TRBJ2-1	TGTGCCAGCAGCCCAAGTGCGGGGAGCCCCTACAATGAGCAGTTCTTC	CASSPSAGSPYNEQFF
NA	TRBV9	TRBD2	15	TRBJ2-1	TGTGCCAGCACCCCAACTAGCGGGGGTGGCCATGAGCAGTTCTTC	CASTPTSGGGHEQFF
NA	TRBV9	NA	14	TRBJ2-1	TGTGCCAGCAGCGTAAACGTACAGTACAATGAGCAGTTCTTC	CASSVNVQYNEQFF
NA	TRBV25-1	NA	15	TRBJ2-7	TGTGCCAGCAGTCGAACAGGGAAGGGGACCTACGAGCAGTACTTC	CASSRTGKGTYEQYF
NA	TRBV2	TRBD1	14	TRBJ1-1	TGTGCCAGCAGTCCGGGACAGGGAAAAATTGAAGCTTTCTTT	CASSPGQGKIEAFF
NA	TRBV15	TRBD2	18	TRBJ2-2	TGTGCCACCAGCAGAGATAGGACTAGCGGCAGGAACACCGGGGAGCTGTTTTTT	CATSRDRTSGRNTGELFF
NA	TRBV6-1	NA	14	TRBJ2-7	TGTGCCAGCAGCCGGACCCAGGGTAACTACGAGCAGTACTTC	CASSRTQGNYEQYF
once	TRBV11-2	TRBD1	15	TRBJ2-5	TGTGCCAGCAGCTTAGATAAGGGGGCGGGAGAGACCCAGTACTTC	CASSLDKGAGETQYF
NA	TRBV9	TRBD2	15	TRBJ2-3	TGTGCCAGCAGCGTAGGAGCGGGAGAGACAGATACGCAGTATTTT	CASSVGAGETDTQYF
NA	TRBV11-2	TRBD2	14	TRBJ2-7	TGTGCCAGCAGCTCCCTAGCGGGAGCGGACGAGCAGTACTTC	CASSSLAGADEQYF
NA	TRBV28	NA	18	TRBJ1-5	TGTGCCAGCAGTTTATGGAGGGAACATGGAGTGGGCAATCAGCCCCAGCATTTT	CASSLWREHGVGNQPQHF
few	TRBV7-9	NA	15	TRBJ2-7	TGTGCCAGCAGCGGGCGGGACAGCTCAACCTACGAGCAGTACTTC	CASSGRDSSTYEQYF
NA	TRBV28	NA	16	TRBJ1-3	TGTGCCAGCAGTGAAGTTTTAGGGGCCTCTGGAAACACCATATATTTT	CASSEVLGASGNTIYF
once	TRBV29-1	TRBD1	13	TRBJ1-1	TGCAGCGCCCCGGGACAGGGTGTCGCTGAAGCTTTCTTT	CSAPGQGVAEAFF
NA	TRBV5-1	NA	15	TRBJ2-1	TGCGCCAGCAGCTTTGACAGGAAACTCAACAATGAGCAGTTCTTC	CASSFDRKLNNEQFF
NA	TRBV7-9	NA	16	TRBJ1-3	TGTGCCAGCAGCCGCGGGGCAGGGCGCTCTGGAAACACCATATATTTT	CASSRGAGRSGNTIYF
NA	TRBV7-8	NA	14	TRBJ2-3	TGTGCCAGCAGGGCCAGGGTTAGCACAGATACGCAGTATTTT	CASRARVSTDTQYF
NA	TRBV7-3	NA	15	TRBJ2-6	TGTGCCAGCAGCATAGACACCTCTGGGGCCAACGTCCTGACTTTC	CASSIDTSGANVLTF
NA	TRBV28	TRBD1	15	TRBJ1-5	TGTGCCAGCAGTGCCGGGACAGGGCCCAATCAGCCCCAGCATTTT	CASSAGTGPNQPQHF
NA	TRBV27	NA	15	TRBJ2-4	TGTGCCACCGCTAAGGCAGGGCGTTTCGAAAACATTCAGTACTTC	CATAKAGRFENIQYF
NA	TRBV6-4	TRBD1	15	TRBJ2-3	TGTGCCAGCAGTGACTCGGGGACAGGGTCAGATACGCAGTATTTT	CASSDSGTGSDTQYF
NA	TRBV5-1	TRBD2	17	TRBJ2-3	TGCGCCAGCAGCCGGTTTTTTGTGGGAGGGAGTACAGATACGCAGTATTTT	CASSRFFVGGSTDTQYF
NA	TRBV7-3	NA	14	TRBJ1-5	TGTGCCAGCAGCTTGCGGACGGGGAATCAGCCCCAGCATTTT	CASSLRTGNQPQHF
few	TRBV4-1	TRBD1	14	TRBJ2-1	TGCGCCAGCAAGCTGACAGGGCTCTACAATGAGCAGTTCTTC	CASKLTGLYNEQFF
NA	TRBV19	TRBD1	16	TRBJ1-4	TGTGCCAGTAGCCCCGGGACAGGGGCAACTAATGAAAAACTGTTTTTT	CASSPGTGATNEKLFF
NA	TRBV30	TRBD2	16	TRBJ2-1	TGTGCCTGGAGCGGAGGGGCGGGAGGGCTCCACAATGAGCAGTTCTTC	CAWSGGAGGLHNEQFF
NA	TRBV9	TRBD2	15	TRBJ2-1	TGTGCCAGCAGCGTCAGCGGGATCTCGGGCAATGAGCAGTTCTTC	CASSVSGISGNEQFF
NA	TRBV28	TRBD1	13	TRBJ2-7	TGTGCCAGCAGCTCCGGACAGGGAGGCGAGCAGTACTTC	CASSSGQGGEQYF
NA	TRBV5-1	TRBD1	15	TRBJ2-2	TGCGCCAGCACCATCCCGGACAGGGATTTCGGGGAGCTGTTTTTT	CASTIPDRDFGELFF
NA	TRBV6-5	TRBD2	14	TRBJ2-7	TGTGCCAGCAGTTACCTAGCGGGGGGCGGCGAGCAGTACTTC	CASSYLAGGGEQYF
NA	TRBV5-1	NA	13	TRBJ2-5	TGCGCCAGCAGCTTGAGAGTTCAAGAGACCCAGTACTTC	CASSLRVQETQYF
NA	TRBV19	TRBD1	17	TRBJ2-5	TGTGCCAGTAGTATTGGGGGACAGGGGGCGCGAAGAGAGACCCAGTACTTC	CASSIGGQGARRETQYF
NA	TRBV27	TRBD2	15	TRBJ2-7	TGTGCCAGCAGTTTAGAACTAGCGGGCTGGTACAAGCAGTACTTC	CASSLELAGWYKQYF
NA	TRBV11-2	NA	13	TRBJ2-2	TGTGCCAGCAGCCTGCGACAGACCGGGGAGCTGTTTTTT	CASSLRQTGELFF
NA	TRBV7-9	NA	14	TRBJ1-5	TGTGCCAGCAGCTTGAGTGAGAGCAATCAGCCCCAGCATTTT	CASSLSESNQPQHF
NA	TRBV14	NA	15	TRBJ2-1	TGTGCCAGCAGCGACCAAGCGGTGTCCTACAATGAGCAGTTCTTC	CASSDQAVSYNEQFF
NA	TRBV9	TRBD1	15	TRBJ1-3	TGTGCCAGCAGCCCCGGACAGGGGTCTGGAAACACCATATATTTT	CASSPGQGSGNTIYF
once	TRBV7-2	TRBD2	18	TRBJ2-7	TGTGCCAGCAGCTTGGGCACTAGCGGGAGGGCCGGCAACTACGAGCAGTACTTC	CASSLGTSGRAGNYEQYF
NA	TRBV5-1	NA	16	TRBJ2-2	TGCGCCAGCAGCTTGGTAGCAGGGCTGGACGCCGGGGAGCTGTTTTTT	CASSLVAGLDAGELFF
NA	TRBV5-1	NA	15	TRBJ2-7	TGCGCCAGCCAGCCGCGGGGAGGACAGGCGTTCGGGCAGTACTTC	CASQPRGGQAFGQYF
NA	TRBV28	NA	12	TRBJ1-1	TGTGCCTCCGAACTATCGAACACTGAAGCTTTCTTT	CASELSNTEAFF
few	TRBV27	NA	14	TRBJ2-2	TGTGCCAGCACCATAGGACAGTGGACCGGGGAGCTGTTTTTT	CASTIGQWTGELFF
NA	TRBV29-1	TRBD2	15	TRBJ2-7	TGCAGCGTTGTGGATAACAGACTAGCGGGAGAAGAGCAGTACTTC	CSVVDNRLAGEEQYF
few	TRBV5-4	NA	15	TRBJ2-3	TGTGCCAGCAGCTTAGGGGGAGAGACCTCAAATACGCAGTATTTT	CASSLGGETSNTQYF
once	TRBV19	NA	18	TRBJ1-3	TGTGCCAGTAGTGATCCTGGTCGGGGAAAACAAGCCGGAAACACCATATATTTT	CASSDPGRGKQAGNTIYF
NA	TRBV5-1	TRBD1	14	TRBJ2-7	TGCGCCAGCAGCTCAGACAGGGGGCAGACCGAGCAGTACTTC	CASSSDRGQTEQYF
NA	TRBV27	TRBD2	14	TRBJ2-7	TGTGCCAGCACCTGGACTAGCGGGAACTACGAGCAGTACTTC	CASTWTSGNYEQYF
few	TRBV6-5	TRBD1	15	TRBJ2-7	TGTGCCAGCAGTTACCGGGACAGGGGTGTATACGAGCAGTACTTC	CASSYRDRGVYEQYF